These 19 T cell receptor beta chains originate from one sample sequenced in a study of shared clonotypes between healthy human individuals. The table came from immunoSEQ multiplex PCR; TCRdb's copy has only in-frame clones and leaves some out. The table lists millions of clones, about 95% of them singletons. The material sequenced was naive CD4+ T cells sorted from blood. Subset defined: CD45RA+ positively selected. These receptors were collected from a man between 18 and 35 years old in good health.

The chain recombines TRBV19 with TRBJ1-3, with 8 bases matching TRBD1. Germline V CDR1 and CDR2: LNHDA, SQIVND (reference sequence). Trimming cost V 5 bases and J 4 bases; bases outside gene matches: 7. This CDR3 contains 15 residues. The CDR3 nucleotides read TGTGCCAGTAGTTCGGTCAGGGGGCGAGGAAACACCATATATTTT. Translating gives CASSSVRGRGNTIYF.

The chain couples TRBV6-6 to TRBJ2-7; tentatively, D is TRBD1 or TRBD2 (5 bases each). V was cut by 6 bases and J by 3 bases, with 12 bases left in between. Germline assignment: CDR1 MNHNY and CDR2 SVGAGI (reference sequence). The CDR3 loop spans 13 amino acids. CDR3 amino acids: CASRERGGYEQYF. The CDR3, as DNA: TGTGCCAGCAGGGAACGTGGGGGCTACGAGCAGTACTTC.

The V call is TRBV30, the J call TRBJ2-2, with D unresolved. CDR1 and CDR2 (germline): GTSNPN, SVGIG (reference sequence). The CDR3 has 13 residues. V shed 0 bases and J shed 4 bases, with 6 bases lying between them. The CDR3 DNA is TGTGCCTGGAGTGTACAGACCACCGGGGAGCTGTTTTTT. This encodes CAWSVQTTGELFF. The full variable domain, completed using reference TRBV30 and TRBJ2-2, is SQTIHQWPATLVQPVGSPLSLECTVEGTSNPNLYWYRQAAGRGLQLLFYSVGIGQISSEVPQNLSASRPQDRQFILSSKKLLLSDSGFYLCAWSVQTTGELFFGEGSRLTVL.

This rearrangement joins TRBV6-5 to TRBJ1-2; D perhaps matches TRBD1 (6 bases). V was shortened by 7 bases and J by 3 bases, with 12 bases between the two germline ends. The V gene's germline CDR1 is MNHEY and CDR2 SVGAGI. The CDR3 extends over 13 amino acids. This chain's CDR3 is CASTKTGHYGYTF. In DNA form, the CDR3 reads TGTGCCAGCACCAAGACAGGACACTATGGCTACACCTTC.

The chain carries TRBV25-1 and TRBJ1-1; 7 positions agree with TRBD1. Germline V CDR1 and CDR2: MGHDK, SYGVNS. The J segment lost 1 base and the V segment lost 5 bases, leaving 7 bases of the junction unmatched. CDR3 size: 15 residues. CDR3 DNA sequence: TGTGCCAGCAGTAACCGGGGACAGCAGAACACTGAAGCTTTCTTT. This translates into CASSNRGQQNTEAFF.

The chain uses TRBV10-3 and TRBJ1-1; 9 nucleotides agree with TRBD1. The CDR3 extends over 12 amino acids. The germline gives CDR1 ENHRY, CDR2 SYGVKD. With V trimmed by 10 bases and J by 5 bases, 5 bases remained unmatched. The CDR3 DNA reads TGTGCCACGGGGACAGGGATGACTGAAGCTTTCTTT. Its translation: CATGTGMTEAFF.

This rearrangement joins TRBV7-8 to TRBJ2-7; maybe TRBD1 (7 bases). CDR3 length equals 15 residues. Deletions cut 4 bases from V and 2 bases from J, with 15 bases between. Looked up from germline, CDR1 is SGHVS and CDR2 is FQNEAQ. In DNA form, the CDR3 reads TGTGCCAGCAGCTCCGAGGGGGCGGGAACCTACGAGCAGTACTTC. It encodes CASSSEGAGTYEQYF.

The chain has TRBV6-5 and TRBJ2-2; weak D call: TRBD1 (6 bases). Germline values: CDR1 MNHEY, CDR2 SVGAGI. V lost 5 bases to trimming and J lost 1 base, with 8 bases between them. This CDR3 contains 14 residues. CDR3 sequence: CASSQTGNTGELFF. As DNA, the CDR3 is TGTGCCAGCAGTCAGACAGGGAACACCGGGGAGCTGTTTTTT.

The chain carries TRBV28 and TRBJ2-5, with D unclear. V was trimmed by 3 bases and J by 0 bases, leaving 11 bases between them. Germline CDR1 reads MDHEN; CDR2 reads SYDVKM. The CDR3 has 15 residues. The chain's CDR3 is CASSFASNNQETQYF. DNA of the CDR3: TGTGCCAGCAGTTTCGCGTCGAATAACCAAGAGACCCAGTACTTC.

This clone was recorded only once. The chain couples TRBV10-3 to TRBJ2-2; 9 bases align to TRBD1. With 2 bases clipped from V and 6 bases from J, the junction kept 4 bases outside the gene matches. This CDR3 spans 15 amino acids. CDR1 and CDR2 (germline): ENHRY, SYGVKD. CDR3 amino acids: CAISERDRESGELFF. The CDR3 DNA follows: TGTGCCATCAGTGAGCGGGACAGGGAATCCGGGGAGCTGTTTTTT.

The genes are TRBV6-1 and TRBJ2-2; D uncertain. The CDR3 consists of 16 residues. Germline lookup yields CDR1 MNHNS and CDR2 SASEGT. The V end was cut by 0 bases, the J end by 0 bases, with 8 bases between. The DNA for the CDR3 is TGTGCCAGCAGTGAAGCGGGTGGCGCGAACACCGGGGAGCTGTTTTTT. Its protein product is CASSEAGGANTGELFF.

V usage is TRBV14 and J usage is TRBJ2-7; 9 nucleotides line up with TRBD1. This CDR3 contains 15 residues. Germline CDR1 reads SGHDN; CDR2 reads FVKESK. V shed 1 base and J 4 bases; nucleotides not matched to a gene: 5. CDR3 in DNA: TGTGCCAGCAGCCAAGGAGGACAGGGGTTGTACGAGCAGTACTTC. Amino acid sequence: CASSQGGQGLYEQYF.

This chain uses TRBV7-9 with TRBJ1-1, with D maybe TRBD1 (5 bases). Trimming took 1 base from V and 4 from J, leaving 7 bases between them. The CDR3 covers 13 residues. CDR1 is SEHNR and CDR2 is FQNEAQ in the germline V gene (reference sequence). The CDR3 reads CASSLVGVTEAFF. For the CDR3, the DNA is TGTGCCAGCAGCTTAGTGGGGGTCACTGAAGCTTTCTTT.

The DNA of the CDR3 is TGTGCCAGCAGCTTAGAAGGTGGCAGATCACCCCTCCACTTT. Translating gives CASSLEGGRSPLHF. The rearrangement joins TRBV11-2 to TRBJ1-6; D remains unclear. Germline CDR1 is SGHAT and CDR2 is FQNNGV. The CDR3 extends over 14 amino acids. The ends were cut back, 0 bases at V and 10 bases at J, with 10 bases in the middle.

The rearrangement joins TRBV20-1 to TRBJ2-5; D uncertain. The CDR3 loop spans 11 amino acids. CDR1 and CDR2 from the germline V gene are DFQATT and SNEGSKA (reference sequence). V was trimmed by 5 bases and J by 5 bases, leaving 9 bases between them. In DNA form, the CDR3 reads TGCAGTGCTCCGCTATTGGAGACCCAGTACTTC. Amino acids: CSAPLLETQYF.

This chain links TRBV6-5 with TRBJ2-2; the D is unclear. The germline CDR1 and CDR2 sequences are MNHEY and SVGAGI. The CDR3 runs 12 residues. V shed 7 bases and J shed 3 bases, with 6 bases lying between them. The CDR3 coding sequence is TGTGCCAGCACCTCATACACCGGGGAGCTGTTTTTT. Amino acids: CASTSYTGELFF.

The V and J genes are TRBV5-1 and TRBJ1-1; TRBD1 might be the D (5 bases). Germline V gives CDR1 SGHRS, CDR2 YFSETQ. The CDR3 loop spans 15 amino acids. V lost 3 bases to trimming and J lost 7 bases, with 19 bases between them. The CDR3: CASSYSPLGGDEAFF. The CDR3 coding sequence is TGCGCCAGCAGCTACTCTCCATTGGGGGGTGATGAAGCTTTCTTT.

A note on this clone: Other nucleotide sequences from this sample produce the same CDR3. The chain combines TRBV5-1 with TRBJ1-6; no clear D gene. The V end lost 2 bases, the J end lost 4 bases, and 7 bases lay between the germline ends. The CDR3 length is 14 residues. Germline-derived CDR1 and CDR2 are SGHRS and YFSETQ. The CDR3 DNA follows: TGCGCCAGCAGCTTAGATGGGTATAATTCACCCCTCCACTTT. This codes for CASSLDGYNSPLHF.

This clone showed up just once. V usage is TRBV11-2 and J usage is TRBJ1-1; weak D call: TRBD1 (6 bases). This CDR3 has 14 amino acids. V shed 5 bases and J shed 5 bases, with 15 bases lying between them. Germline CDR1 reads SGHAT; CDR2 reads FQNNGV. The CDR3 reads CASSISDRGTEAFF. For the CDR3, the DNA is TGTGCCAGCAGCATTTCGGACAGAGGGACTGAAGCTTTCTTT.